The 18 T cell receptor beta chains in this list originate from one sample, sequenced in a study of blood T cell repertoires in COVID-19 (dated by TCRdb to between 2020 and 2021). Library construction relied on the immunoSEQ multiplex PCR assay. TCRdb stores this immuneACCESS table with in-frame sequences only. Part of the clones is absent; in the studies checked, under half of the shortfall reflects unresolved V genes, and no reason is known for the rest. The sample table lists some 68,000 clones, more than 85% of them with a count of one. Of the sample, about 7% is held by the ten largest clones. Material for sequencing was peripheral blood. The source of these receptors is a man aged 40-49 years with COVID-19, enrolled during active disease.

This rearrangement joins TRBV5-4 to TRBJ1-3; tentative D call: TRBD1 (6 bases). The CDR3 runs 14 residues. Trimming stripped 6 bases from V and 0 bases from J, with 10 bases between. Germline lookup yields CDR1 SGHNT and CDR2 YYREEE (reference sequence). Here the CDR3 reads CASKGEISGNTIYF. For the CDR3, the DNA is TGTGCCAGCAAGGGGGAAATCTCTGGAAACACCATATATTTT.

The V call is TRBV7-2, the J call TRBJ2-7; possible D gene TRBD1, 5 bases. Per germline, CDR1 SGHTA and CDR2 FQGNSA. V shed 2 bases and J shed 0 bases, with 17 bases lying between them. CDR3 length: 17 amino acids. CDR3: CASSLTGQGSPSYEQYF. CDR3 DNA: TGTGCCAGCAGCTTAACGGGTCAGGGTTCTCCCTCCTACGAGCAGTACTTC.

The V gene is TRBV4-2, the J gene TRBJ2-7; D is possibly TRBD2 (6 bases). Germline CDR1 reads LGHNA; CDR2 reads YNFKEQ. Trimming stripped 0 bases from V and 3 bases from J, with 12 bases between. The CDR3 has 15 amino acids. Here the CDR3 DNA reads TGTGCCAGCAGCCAAGATAGGGGACTCGGCTACGAGCAGTACTTC. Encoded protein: CASSQDRGLGYEQYF.

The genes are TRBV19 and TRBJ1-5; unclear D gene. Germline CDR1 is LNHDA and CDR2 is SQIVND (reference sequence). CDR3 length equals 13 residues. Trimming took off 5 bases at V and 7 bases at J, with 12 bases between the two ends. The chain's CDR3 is CASSLREEQPQHF. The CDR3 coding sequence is TGTGCCAGTAGTCTGAGGGAGGAGCAGCCCCAGCATTTT.

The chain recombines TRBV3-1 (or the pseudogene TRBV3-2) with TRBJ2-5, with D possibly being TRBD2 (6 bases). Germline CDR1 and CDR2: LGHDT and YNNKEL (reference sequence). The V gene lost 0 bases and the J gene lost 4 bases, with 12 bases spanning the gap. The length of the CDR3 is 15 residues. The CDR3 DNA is TGTGCCAGCAGCCAAGAAGGGGTAGCGGTAGAGACCCAGTACTTC. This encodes CASSQEGVAVETQYF.

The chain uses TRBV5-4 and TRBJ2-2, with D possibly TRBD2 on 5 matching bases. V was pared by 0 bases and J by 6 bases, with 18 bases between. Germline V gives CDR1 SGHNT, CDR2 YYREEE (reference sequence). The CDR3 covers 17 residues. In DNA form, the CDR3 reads TGTGCCAGCAGCTTGGCTGTTGTAGCCCTAGCCCCCGGGGAGCTGTTTTTT. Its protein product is CASSLAVVALAPGELFF.

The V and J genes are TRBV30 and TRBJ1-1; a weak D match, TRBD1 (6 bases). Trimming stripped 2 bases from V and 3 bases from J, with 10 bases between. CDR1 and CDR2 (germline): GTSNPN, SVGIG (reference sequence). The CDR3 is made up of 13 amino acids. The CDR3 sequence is CAWSLQGYTEAFF. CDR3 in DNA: TGTGCCTGGAGTTTACAGGGATACACTGAAGCTTTCTTT.

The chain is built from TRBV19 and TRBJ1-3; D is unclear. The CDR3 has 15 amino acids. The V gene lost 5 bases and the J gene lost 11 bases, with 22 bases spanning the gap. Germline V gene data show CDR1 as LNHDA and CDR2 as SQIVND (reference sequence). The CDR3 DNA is TGTGCCAGTAGTTCGTACGGATTAGCCAGCCACGCCATATATTTT. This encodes CASSSYGLASHAIYF.

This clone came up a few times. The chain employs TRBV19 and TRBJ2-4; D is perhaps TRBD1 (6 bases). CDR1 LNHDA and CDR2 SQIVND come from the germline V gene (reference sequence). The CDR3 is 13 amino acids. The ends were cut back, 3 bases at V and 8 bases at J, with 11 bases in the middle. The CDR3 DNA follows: TGTGCCAGTAGTATTAACAGGGAAGACATTCAGTACTTC. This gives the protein CASSINREDIQYF. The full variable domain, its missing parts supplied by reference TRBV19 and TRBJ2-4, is DGGITQSPKYLFRKEGQNVTLSCEQNLNHDAMYWYRQDPGQGLRLIYYSQIVNDFQKGDIAEGYSVSREKKESFPLTVTSAQKNPTAFYLCASSINREDIQYFGAGTRLSVL.

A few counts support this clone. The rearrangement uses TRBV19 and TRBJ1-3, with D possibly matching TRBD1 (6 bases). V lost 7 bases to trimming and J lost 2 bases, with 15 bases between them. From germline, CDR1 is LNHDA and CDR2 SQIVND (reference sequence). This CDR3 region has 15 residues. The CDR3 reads CASNPQGKAGNTIYF. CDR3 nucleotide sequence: TGTGCCAGTAACCCACAGGGAAAGGCTGGAAACACCATATATTTT.

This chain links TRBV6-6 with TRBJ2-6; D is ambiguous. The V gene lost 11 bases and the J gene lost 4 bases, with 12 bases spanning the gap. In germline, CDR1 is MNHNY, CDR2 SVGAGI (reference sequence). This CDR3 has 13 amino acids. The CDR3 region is CAAETAGANVLTF. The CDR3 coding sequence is TGTGCCGCCGAAACAGCCGGGGCCAACGTCCTGACTTTC.

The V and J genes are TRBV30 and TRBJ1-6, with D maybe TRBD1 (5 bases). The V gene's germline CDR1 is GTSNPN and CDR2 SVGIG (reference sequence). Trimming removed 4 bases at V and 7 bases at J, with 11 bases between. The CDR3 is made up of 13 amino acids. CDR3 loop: CAWKQGPNSPLHF. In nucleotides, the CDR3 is TGTGCCTGGAAGCAGGGCCCAAATTCACCCCTCCACTTT.

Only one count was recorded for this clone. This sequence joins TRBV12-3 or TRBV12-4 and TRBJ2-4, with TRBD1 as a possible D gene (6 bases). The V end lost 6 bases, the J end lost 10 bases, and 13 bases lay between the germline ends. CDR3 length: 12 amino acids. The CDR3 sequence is CASSFGQSIQYF. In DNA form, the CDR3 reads TGTGCCAGCAGCTTCGGACAGTCTATTCAGTACTTC.

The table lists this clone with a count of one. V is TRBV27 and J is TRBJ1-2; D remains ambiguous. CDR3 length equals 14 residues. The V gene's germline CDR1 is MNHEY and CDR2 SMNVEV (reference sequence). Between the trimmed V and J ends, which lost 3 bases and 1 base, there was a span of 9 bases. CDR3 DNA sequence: TGTGCCAGCAGTTTGAGGGCCTTTAACTATGGCTACACCTTC. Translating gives CASSLRAFNYGYTF.

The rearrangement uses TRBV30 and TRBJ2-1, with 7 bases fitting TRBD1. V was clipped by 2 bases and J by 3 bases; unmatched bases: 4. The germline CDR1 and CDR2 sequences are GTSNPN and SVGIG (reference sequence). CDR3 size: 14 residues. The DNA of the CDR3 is TGTGCCTGGAGTTCGGGACAGAACTACAATGAGCAGTTCTTC. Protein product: CAWSSGQNYNEQFF.

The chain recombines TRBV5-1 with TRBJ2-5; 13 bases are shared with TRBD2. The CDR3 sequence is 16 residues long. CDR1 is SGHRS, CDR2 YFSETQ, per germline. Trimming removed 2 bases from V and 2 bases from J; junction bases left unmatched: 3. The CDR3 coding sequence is TGCGCCAGCAGCTTAGTGGGACTAGCGGGGCAAGAGACCCAGTACTTC. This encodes CASSLVGLAGQETQYF.

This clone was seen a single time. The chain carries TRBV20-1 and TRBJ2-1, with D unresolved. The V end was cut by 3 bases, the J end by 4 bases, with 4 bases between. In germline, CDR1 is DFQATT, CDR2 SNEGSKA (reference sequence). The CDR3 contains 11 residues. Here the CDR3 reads CSASPYNEQFF. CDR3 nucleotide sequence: TGCAGTGCTAGTCCTTACAATGAGCAGTTCTTC.

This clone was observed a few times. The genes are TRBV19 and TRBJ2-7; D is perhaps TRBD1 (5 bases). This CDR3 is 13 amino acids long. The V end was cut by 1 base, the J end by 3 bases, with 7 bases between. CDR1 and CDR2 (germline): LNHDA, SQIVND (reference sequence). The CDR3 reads CASSIGQNYEQYF. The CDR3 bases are TGTGCCAGTAGTATAGGACAGAACTACGAGCAGTACTTC.